The present T cell receptor beta chain was sequenced within a study of blood T cell repertoires in COVID-19. Looking at the study overall: PBMCs, B-cell-depleted T cells, or T cells were the source of the cDNA or gDNA that made up the material.

With 1 base clipped from V and 4 bases from J, the junction kept 4 bases outside the gene matches. There are 14 residues in the CDR3. Germline V CDR1 and CDR2: GTSNPN, SVGIG (reference sequence). The repertoire was sequenced with immunoSEQ multiplex PCR; TCRdb's copy has only in-frame clones and lacks some. The table lists about 190,000 clones, about nine tenths of them singletons. The sequence came from a man between 70 and 80 years old with active or convalescent COVID-19. The sample was peripheral blood. The rearrangement joins TRBV30 to TRBJ2-5; TRBD2 agrees at 9 bases. CDR3 loop: CAWSGGLAAETQYF. CDR3 DNA: TGTGCCTGGAGTGGGGGACTAGCCGCAGAGACCCAGTACTTC.